The 24 T cell receptor beta chains given below trace back to one sample, sequenced in a study of T cells in Graves' hyperthyroidism and ophthalmopathy. The CDR3 regions of TCR beta were amplified from RNA transcripts. First-round RT-PCR with HTBI primers amplified the TCR CDR3 region. TCRdb recomputed calls from the multiplex PCR reads with MiXCR, one row per CDR3 protein. The profile shows roughly 330,000 distinct CDR3 sequences, approximately 16% of them singletons. The sequenced sample consisted of blood. These receptors all come from a young man with Graves' hyperthyroidism.

The table lists this clonotype with a few counts. The rearrangement joins TRBV7-3 to TRBJ2-7; 7 nucleotides match TRBD2. The J segment lost 2 bases and the V segment lost 2 bases, leaving 6 bases of the junction unmatched. Germline V lookup: CDR1 SGHTA, CDR2 FQGTGA. The CDR3 is 15 residues long. In nucleotides, the CDR3 is TGTGCCAGCAGCTTAGTGGGAGGGGAAGCCTACGAGCAGTACTTC. Protein: CASSLVGGEAYEQYF.

This clonotype came up many times. V gene TRBV13 combines with J gene TRBJ1-1; D is unresolved. Germline CDR1 reads PRHDT; CDR2 reads FYEKMQ (reference sequence). The CDR3 is 15 residues long. Trimming pared 5 bases from V and 1 base from J, leaving 14 bases between. CDR3: CASSALSPGNTEAFF. The CDR3 bases are TGTGCCAGCAGCGCCCTGAGTCCGGGGAACACTGAAGCTTTCTTT.

V usage is TRBV6-2 or TRBV6-3 and J usage is TRBJ2-1, with 9 bases matching TRBD2. There are 16 residues in the CDR3. V lost 5 bases, J lost 6 bases, and 11 bases stayed unmatched. Germline CDR1 and CDR2: MNHEY and SVGEGT. CDR3 DNA sequence: TGTGCCAGCAGTGGACTAGCGCAGCGGTTAGTCAATGAGCAGTTCTTC. It specifies CASSGLAQRLVNEQFF.

This rearrangement joins TRBV12-5 to TRBJ2-2, with a tentative D call TRBD1 (6 bases). The CDR3 is 18 residues long. CDR1 is LGHNT, CDR2 FRNRAP, per germline. The V end lost 1 base, the J end lost 0 bases, and 15 bases lay between the germline ends. For the CDR3, the DNA is TGTGCTAGTGGTTTGGCCCTGCGGCAGGGGACGAACACCGGGGAGCTGTTTTTT. Its translation: CASGLALRQGTNTGELFF. The full variable domain, completed using reference TRBV12-5 and TRBJ2-2, is DARVTQTPRHKVTEMGQEVTMRCQPILGHNTVFWYRQTMMQGLELLAYFRNRAPLDDSGMPKDRFSAEMPDATLATLKIQPSEPRDSAVYFCASGLALRQGTNTGELFFGEGSRLTVL.

The chain recombines TRBV25-1 with TRBJ2-7, with TRBD1 matching over 7 bases. CDR1 is MGHDK, CDR2 SYGVNS, per germline. J was trimmed by 0 bases and V by 5 bases; bases with no gene match: 7. CDR3 length: 15 residues. Written as DNA, the CDR3 is TGTGCCAGCAGTCGAACGGGACAGAGCTCCTACGAGCAGTACTTC. It codes for CASSRTGQSSYEQYF.

With respect to this clonotype: A much larger clone is a single base away; this may be a read error. This sequence joins TRBV7-9 and TRBJ1-1, with D maybe TRBD1 (6 bases). V shed 3 bases and J shed 0 bases, with 11 bases lying between them. The CDR3 is 15 residues long. CDR1 SEHNR and CDR2 FQNEAQ come from the germline V gene (reference sequence). CDR3 sequence: CASSFPQGMNTEAFF. The DNA of the CDR3 is TGTGCCAGCAGCTTTCCACAGGGTATGAACACTGAAGCTTTCTTT.

This clonotype was observed many times. The V gene is TRBV12-3 or TRBV12-4, the J gene TRBJ2-3, with TRBD2 matching over 8 bases. The CDR3 is 14 residues long. J was trimmed by 6 bases and V by 6 bases; bases with no gene match: 8. The CDR3 loop is CASSPGGFKDTQYF. The CDR3 region has the DNA TGTGCCAGCAGCCCGGGAGGGTTTAAGGATACGCAGTATTTT.

The V and J genes are TRBV14 and TRBJ2-1, with 10 bases that match TRBD1. Per the germline V gene, CDR1 is SGHDN and CDR2 is FVKESK. The CDR3 spans 16 residues. Trimming removed 4 bases from V and 6 bases from J; junction bases left unmatched: 9. CDR3 nucleotide sequence: TGTGCCAGCAGCCCTCCGGGACAGGGGAACCCCAATGAGCAGTTCTTC. Translating gives CASSPPGQGNPNEQFF. Looking up the rest from reference TRBV14 and TRBJ2-1 gives the full variable domain: EAGVTQFPSHSVIEKGQTVTLRCDPISGHDNLYWYRRVMGKEIKFLLHFVKESKQDESGMPNNRFLAERTGGTYSTLKVQPAELEDSGVYFCASSPPGQGNPNEQFFGPGTRLTVL.

This clonotype has more than one count but fewer than ten. The chain joins TRBV6-5 to TRBJ2-7; D tentatively fits TRBD1 or TRBD2 (6 bases each). The CDR3 has 13 residues. The germline V gene encodes CDR1 MNHEY and CDR2 SVGAGI. Trimming took off 2 bases at V and 7 bases at J, with 12 bases between the two ends. The CDR3 loop reads CASSYTGTREQYF. CDR3 DNA: TGTGCCAGCAGTTACACAGGGACTCGGGAGCAGTACTTC.

The DNA for the CDR3 is TGTGCCAGCAGCGGGTCTGTCGAGCAGTACTTC. Translation gives CASSGSVEQYF. This sequence joins TRBV7-9 and TRBJ2-7; D is uncertain. Germline V gene sequence: CDR1 SEHNR, CDR2 FQNEAQ (reference sequence). V was clipped by 5 bases and J by 6 bases, with 8 bases between them. The CDR3 is made up of 11 amino acids. Full variable domain (outside the CDR3, taken from reference TRBV7-9 and TRBJ2-7): DTGVSQNPRHKITKRGQNVTFRCDPISEHNRLYWYRQTLGQGPEFLTYFQNEAQLEKSRLLSDRFSAERPKGSFSTLEIQRTEQGDSAMYLCASSGSVEQYFGPGTRLTVT.

The sample holds a few counts of this clonotype. This chain joins TRBV24-1 and TRBJ2-1; D is perhaps TRBD1 (6 bases). V was clipped by 0 bases and J by 0 bases, with 14 bases between them. The germline V gene encodes CDR1 KGHDR and CDR2 SFDVKD. The CDR3 runs 18 residues. This CDR3 is CATSDLLTGTSSYNEQFF. CDR3 sequence (DNA): TGTGCCACCAGTGATTTGCTTACCGGGACATCCTCCTACAATGAGCAGTTCTTC.

This clonotype was detected many times. This sequence joins TRBV28 and TRBJ1-5; D is undetermined. V lost 5 bases, J lost 0 bases, and 11 bases lay in between. The CDR3 is 15 amino acids. Germline-derived CDR1 and CDR2 are MDHEN and SYDVKM. CDR3 DNA: TGTGCCAGCAGTCCCCCTAGCCATAGCAATCAGCCCCAGCATTTT. Translation gives CASSPPSHSNQPQHF.

The sample holds many counts of this clonotype. This rearrangement joins TRBV12-3 or TRBV12-4 to TRBJ2-1; D assignment may be TRBD1 or TRBD2 (5 bases each). V lost 3 bases and J lost 0, with 30 bases in between. CDR3 length equals 22 residues. CDR3 protein: CASSFYPRDGFSGRSSYNEQFF. The CDR3 DNA reads TGTGCCAGCAGTTTCTACCCCCGGGACGGGTTTAGTGGGAGAAGCTCCTACAATGAGCAGTTCTTC.

The CDR3 loop reads CASSVEGGRATDTQYF. The CDR3 region has the DNA TGTGCCAGCAGCGTAGAAGGCGGGAGGGCGACAGATACGCAGTATTTT. The V and J genes are TRBV9 and TRBJ2-3, with TRBD2 matching over 9 bases. The CDR3 sequence is 16 residues long. In germline, CDR1 is SGDLS, CDR2 YYNGEE. Trimming removed 0 bases from V and 3 bases from J; junction bases left unmatched: 5. Using reference TRBV9 and TRBJ2-3 for the parts outside the CDR3, the full variable domain is DSGVTQTPKHLITATGQRVTLRCSPRSGDLSVYWYQQSLDQGLQFLIQYYNGEERAKGNILERFSAQQFPDLHSELNLSSLELGDSALYFCASSVEGGRATDTQYFGPGTRLTVL.

V gene TRBV19 combines with J gene TRBJ1-2; TRBD1 is a possible D gene (6 bases). This CDR3 is built from 13 residues. Trimming left V 4 bases short and J 2 bases short, with 8 bases between. Looked up from germline, CDR1 is LNHDA and CDR2 is SQIVND (reference sequence). Here the CDR3 DNA reads TGTGCCAGTAGTAGACAGGAGAACTATGGCTACACCTTC. Its protein product is CASSRQENYGYTF.

This clonotype was observed many times. J is TRBJ2-7 and V is TRBV28; D unclear. V dropped 5 bases and J dropped 3 bases, with 11 bases sitting between them. Germline assignment: CDR1 MDHEN and CDR2 SYDVKM. The CDR3 is 13 amino acids. CDR3 sequence reads: CASSPSDDYEQYF. The CDR3 nucleotides are TGTGCCAGCAGTCCAAGCGATGACTACGAGCAGTACTTC.

This clonotype was found many times. The rearrangement uses TRBV10-3 and TRBJ1-1, with TRBD1 as a possible D gene (6 bases). CDR1 ENHRY and CDR2 SYGVKD come from the germline V gene. The CDR3 runs 14 residues. V was cut by 7 bases and J by 6 bases, with 18 bases left in between. CDR3 loop: CAITREGGFSEAFF. As DNA, the CDR3 is TGTGCCATCACCCGGGAGGGGGGTTTCTCTGAAGCTTTCTTT.

In this sample, this clonotype turned up a few times. This chain links TRBV6-2 or TRBV6-3 with TRBJ1-1; D is undetermined. V lost 4 bases, J lost 1 base, and 10 bases lay in between. From germline, CDR1 is MNHEY and CDR2 SVGEGT. CDR3 length equals 14 residues. Written as DNA, the CDR3 is TGTGCCAGCAGTTCGAACAGACCGAACACTGAAGCTTTCTTT. Translation: CASSSNRPNTEAFF.

This sequence joins TRBV19 and TRBJ2-1; 8 bases fit TRBD2. Trimming took 6 bases from V and 4 from J; bases not matched to a gene: 5. The CDR3 extends over 14 amino acids. Germline V gene data show CDR1 as LNHDA and CDR2 as SQIVND (reference sequence). In DNA form, the CDR3 reads TGTGCCAGTAGCGGGACTAGTTGGTACAATGAGCAGTTCTTC. This sequence encodes CASSGTSWYNEQFF.

The chain uses TRBV7-6 and TRBJ1-6; D unresolved. Germline V gene sequence: CDR1 SGHVS, CDR2 FNYEAQ. V lost 1 base to trimming and J lost 0 bases, with 16 bases between them. This CDR3 region has 19 residues. As DNA, the CDR3 is TGTGCCAGCAGCTTAGTAGCGCCGGGTGGAAGCTCCTATAATTCACCCCTCCACTTT. Translating it yields CASSLVAPGGSSYNSPLHF.

This clonotype has only a few counts. This chain connects TRBV10-2 to TRBJ1-2; 10 positions match TRBD1. The junction had 10 bases not matched to a gene; V was cut back by 5 bases and J by 13 bases. Per the germline V gene, CDR1 is WSHSY and CDR2 is SAAADI. The CDR3 runs 13 residues. The CDR3 coding sequence is TGCGCCAGCAGTTTCTCCGGGACAGGGGTCAGCACCTTC. It translates to CASSFSGTGVSTF.

This clonotype was recorded a few times. The gene calls are TRBV5-6 and TRBJ2-7, with 8 bases lining up with TRBD1. This CDR3 is built from 14 residues. V was pared by 0 bases and J by 5 bases, with 4 bases of the junction left unmatched. Germline V gives CDR1 SGHDT, CDR2 YYEEEE. The CDR3 reads CASSLGQGSHEQYF. CDR3 sequence (DNA): TGTGCCAGCAGCTTGGGACAGGGGAGCCACGAGCAGTACTTC.

This clonotype was seen repeatedly, ten times or more. J is TRBJ1-5 and V is TRBV5-1; no definite D call. Germline values: CDR1 SGHRS, CDR2 YFSETQ. V shed 2 bases and J shed 1 base, with 4 bases lying between them. This CDR3 has 13 residues. As DNA, the CDR3 is TGCGCCAGCAGCTTTTCCAGCAATCAGCCCCAGCATTTT. Translation gives CASSFSSNQPQHF.

This chain connects TRBV5-1 to TRBJ1-1; possibly TRBD1 for D (5 bases). The V gene's germline CDR1 is SGHRS and CDR2 YFSETQ. CDR3 length: 14 amino acids. V lost 3 bases to trimming and J lost 0 bases, with 9 bases between them. CDR3 nucleotides: TGCGCCAGCAGCTCCTCGGACATGAACACTGAAGCTTTCTTT. The encoded protein is CASSSSDMNTEAFF.